A single sample gave rise to the 27 T cell receptor beta chains below, sequenced in a study of shared clonotypes between healthy human individuals. Generated by immunoSEQ multiplex PCR, the TCRdb table keeps only in-frame clones and is missing some. This sample has roughly 1,100,000 clones, with around 74% found just once. The sequencing input was memory CD4+ T cells sorted from blood. The subset: CD45RA-negative fraction. These receptors originate from a man in his late teens or twenties in good health.

The rearrangement joins TRBV5-4 to TRBJ1-1, with D possibly TRBD1 on 5 matching bases. Trimming cost V 4 bases and J 0 bases, with 16 bases left between them. This CDR3 is 16 amino acids long. The germline V gene has CDR1 SGHNT and CDR2 YYREEE (reference sequence). The CDR3 spells CASSRFSGTLNTEAFF. DNA of the CDR3: TGTGCCAGCAGCCGCTTTTCCGGGACGCTGAACACTGAAGCTTTCTTT. Drawing the rest from reference TRBV5-4 and TRBJ1-1, the complete variable domain is ETGVTQSPTHLIKTRGQQVTLRCSSQSGHNTVSWYQQALGQGPQFIFQYYREEENGRGNFPPRFSGLQFPNYSSELNVNALELDDSALYLCASSRFSGTLNTEAFFGQGTRLTVV.

Here the CDR3 DNA reads TGCGCCAGCAGCTTCCCGGGACAGGGTTACGAGCAGTACTTC. Its protein is CASSFPGQGYEQYF. The V gene is TRBV5-1, the J gene TRBJ2-7; TRBD1 matches at 9 bases. The CDR3 length is 14 residues. Germline CDR1 SGHRS, CDR2 YFSETQ. The V gene end was trimmed by 2 bases and the J gene end by 4 bases; junction bases not matched to a gene: 4.

The gene calls are TRBV29-1 and TRBJ1-2; TRBD1 aligns across 8 bases. V was clipped by 1 base and J by 7 bases; unmatched bases: 5. The length of the CDR3 is 13 residues. The germline V gene encodes CDR1 SQVTM and CDR2 ANQGSEA. The CDR3: CSVEVDRVGGYTF. Here the CDR3 DNA reads TGCAGCGTTGAAGTGGACAGGGTCGGTGGCTACACCTTC.

This chain connects TRBV18 to TRBJ2-2; D possibly uses TRBD1 or TRBD2 (5 bases each). CDR3 length: 16 amino acids. Germline-derived CDR1 and CDR2 are KGHSH and LQKENI. Trimming took 3 bases from V and 0 from J, leaving 11 bases between them. As DNA, the CDR3 is TGTGCCAGCTCACCTCCCGGGGCGTCGAACACCGGGGAGCTGTTTTTT. This encodes CASSPPGASNTGELFF.

The chain recombines TRBV18 with TRBJ2-7, with D uncertain. The CDR3 totals 13 residues. Looked up from germline, CDR1 is KGHSH and CDR2 is LQKENI. V was trimmed by 0 bases and J by 3 bases, leaving 6 bases between them. The CDR3 DNA sequence: TGTGCCAGCTCACCACCGTTGCACTACGAGCAGTACTTC. This translates into CASSPPLHYEQYF.

The chain combines TRBV28 with TRBJ2-1, with a tentative D call TRBD1 (5 bases). CDR1 MDHEN and CDR2 SYDVKM come from the germline V gene. CDR3 size: 13 residues. V shed 4 bases and J shed 7 bases, with 11 bases lying between them. CDR3 protein: CASSSTQANEQFF. The CDR3 DNA reads TGTGCCAGCAGTTCGACACAGGCTAATGAGCAGTTCTTC. The full variable domain, completed using reference TRBV28 and TRBJ2-1, is DVKVTQSSRYLVKRTGEKVFLECVQDMDHENMFWYRQDPGLGLRLIYFSYDVKMKEKGDIPEGYSVSREKKERFSLILESASTNQTSMYLCASSSTQANEQFFGPGTRLTVL.

This rearrangement joins TRBV19 to TRBJ1-5; D uncertain. V was shortened by 5 bases and J by 0 bases, with 14 bases between the two germline ends. The CDR3 totals 16 residues. Germline CDR1 reads LNHDA; CDR2 reads SQIVND (reference sequence). For the CDR3, the DNA is TGTGCCAGTAGTCCCCCCCGAAAAGGTAGCAATCAGCCCCAGCATTTT. This sequence encodes CASSPPRKGSNQPQHF.

The V and J genes are TRBV27 and TRBJ2-2, with 13 bases matching TRBD2. J was trimmed by 6 bases and V by 5 bases; bases with no gene match: 6. CDR1 MNHEY and CDR2 SMNVEV come from the germline V gene (reference sequence). The CDR3 has 16 residues. The DNA of the CDR3 is TGTGCCAGCAGTAGGACTAGCGGGAGTTTCGCCGGGGAGCTGTTTTTT. It is translated as CASSRTSGSFAGELFF.

In its sample, this clone was seen once. The V gene is TRBV27, the J gene TRBJ2-7; TRBD2 aligns across 14 bases. This CDR3 region has 16 residues. The ends lost 1 base at V and 2 bases at J; junction bases unmatched: 1. Germline-derived CDR1 and CDR2 are MNHEY and SMNVEV (reference sequence). The CDR3 sequence: CASSLLGLAGAYEQYF. Written as DNA, the CDR3 is TGTGCCAGCAGTTTATTGGGACTAGCGGGGGCCTACGAGCAGTACTTC.

This rearrangement joins TRBV30 to TRBJ1-2, with D possibly being TRBD1 (6 bases). Germline V gene data show CDR1 as GTSNPN and CDR2 as SVGIG (reference sequence). The CDR3 spans 11 residues. V lost 5 bases and J lost 8, with 12 bases in between. The CDR3 region is CAWWTGTGYTF. The CDR3 DNA follows: TGTGCCTGGTGGACCGGGACAGGCTACACCTTC. Full variable domain (rest looked up from reference TRBV30 and TRBJ1-2): SQTIHQWPATLVQPVGSPLSLECTVEGTSNPNLYWYRQAAGRGLQLLFYSVGIGQISSEVPQNLSASRPQDRQFILSSKKLLLSDSGFYLCAWWTGTGYTFGSGTRLTVV.

This clone has a handful of counts. The chain's CDR3 is CASSVGHGNLGYTF. CDR3 nucleotide sequence: TGTGCCAGCAGCGTAGGCCACGGCAATCTGGGCTACACCTTC. The gene calls are TRBV9 and TRBJ1-2, with unresolved D. This CDR3 has 14 residues. The V end lost 0 bases, the J end lost 8 bases, and 14 bases lay between the germline ends. The germline CDR1 and CDR2 sequences are SGDLS and YYNGEE.

The rearrangement links TRBV5-6 to TRBJ2-2, with TRBD1 matching over 12 bases. The V and J ends lost 2 bases and 5 bases, in that order; junction bases with no gene match: 4. This CDR3 region has 16 residues. Germline loops: CDR1 SGHDT, CDR2 YYEEEE. The CDR3 is CASSFWDRGRTGELFF. The CDR3 region has the DNA TGTGCCAGCAGCTTTTGGGACAGGGGGCGGACCGGGGAGCTGTTTTTT. Full variable domain (rest looked up from reference TRBV5-6 and TRBJ2-2): DAGVTQSPTHLIKTRGQQVTLRCSPKSGHDTVSWYQQALGQGPQFIFQYYEEEERQRGNFPDRFSGHQFPNYSSELNVNALLLGDSALYLCASSFWDRGRTGELFFGEGSRLTVL.

The chain has TRBV7-2 and TRBJ2-7; 9 nucleotides align to TRBD1. CDR3 length equals 15 residues. Trimming at V came to 5 bases and at J to 2 bases, leaving 7 bases not matched to a gene. In germline, CDR1 is SGHTA, CDR2 FQGNSA. In DNA, the CDR3 is TGTGCCAGCAGCGGACAGGGGCGAAATCCCTACGAGCAGTACTTC. Translation gives CASSGQGRNPYEQYF.

This clone was recorded at least ten times. The chain combines TRBV6-6 with TRBJ2-2, with 11 bases that match TRBD1. The germline V gene has CDR1 MNHNY and CDR2 SVGAGI (reference sequence). This CDR3 has 13 residues. The CDR3 sequence is CASGTGGSGELFF. In DNA form, the CDR3 reads TGTGCTAGTGGGACAGGGGGTTCCGGGGAGCTGTTTTTT.

DNA of the CDR3: TGTGCCAGTACTCTGAACACCGGGGAGCTGTTTTTT. It yields the protein CASTLNTGELFF. This chain uses TRBV5-4 with TRBJ2-2; D not resolved. The CDR3 totals 12 residues. CDR1 and CDR2 (germline): SGHNT, YYREEE (reference sequence). V dropped 8 bases and J dropped 1 base, with 6 bases sitting between them.

Turning to this clone: This CDR3 is also generated by other DNA sequences in the sample. The V gene is TRBV27, the J gene TRBJ2-7, with 13 positions matching TRBD2. Germline V lookup: CDR1 MNHEY, CDR2 SMNVEV (reference sequence). The CDR3 contains 13 residues. Trimming cost V 5 bases and J 7 bases; bases outside gene matches: 2. The CDR3 DNA sequence: TGTGCCAGCAGTGGGACTAGCGGGGTTGAGCAGTACTTC. The encoded protein is CASSGTSGVEQYF.

The gene calls are TRBV11-2 and TRBJ1-1; D uncertain. V was clipped by 5 bases and J by 1 base, with 11 bases between them. The CDR3 sequence is 14 residues long. Per germline, CDR1 SGHAT and CDR2 FQNNGV. CDR3 sequence (DNA): TGTGCCAGCAGCCTCGAAGGAGGGAACACTGAAGCTTTCTTT. Its protein product is CASSLEGGNTEAFF.

The chain is built from TRBV15 and TRBJ1-1; D may be TRBD1 (6 bases). Per germline, CDR1 LNHNV and CDR2 YYDKDF (reference sequence). V shed 3 bases and J shed 3 bases, with 17 bases lying between them. The CDR3 has 16 amino acids. CDR3 residues: CATSRGRQVSDTEAFF. As DNA, the CDR3 is TGTGCCACCAGCAGGGGACGACAGGTCAGCGACACTGAAGCTTTCTTT.

The rearrangement uses TRBV7-3 and TRBJ2-2; D uncertain. The CDR3 runs 12 residues. V lost 5 bases to trimming and J lost 3 bases, with 4 bases between them. Germline CDR1 reads SGHTA; CDR2 reads FQGTGA. This CDR3 is CASSHDTGELFF. CDR3 sequence (DNA): TGTGCCAGCAGCCACGACACCGGGGAGCTGTTTTTT.

The chain combines TRBV30 with TRBJ1-4; no definite D call. Germline V lookup: CDR1 GTSNPN, CDR2 SVGIG (reference sequence). The ends were cut back, 2 bases at V and 0 bases at J, with 10 bases in the middle. This CDR3 region has 15 residues. The CDR3 protein is CAWSLAWATNEKLFF. CDR3 DNA: TGTGCCTGGAGTCTCGCATGGGCAACTAATGAAAAACTGTTTTTT.

The gene calls are TRBV7-8 and TRBJ1-1; D call uncertain. Germline assignment: CDR1 SGHVS and CDR2 FQNEAQ. There are 12 residues in the CDR3. V lost 3 bases and J 10 bases, leaving 12 bases between the germline ends. The CDR3 coding sequence is TGTGCCAGCAGCTTCGAAGACAAGGGAGCTTTCTTT. Its translation: CASSFEDKGAFF. Drawing the rest from reference TRBV7-8 and TRBJ1-1, the complete variable domain is GAGVSQSPRYKVAKRGQDVALRCDPISGHVSLFWYQQALGQGPEFLTYFQNEAQLDKSGLPSDRFFAERPEGSVSTLKIQRTQQEDSAVYLCASSFEDKGAFFGQGTRLTVV.

The DNA of the CDR3 is TGTGCCTGGAGTCTGGGACAGATTAATGAAAAACTGTTTTTT. Amino acids: CAWSLGQINEKLFF. V gene TRBV30 combines with J gene TRBJ1-4; TRBD1 matches at 7 bases. The CDR3 runs to 14 residues. Germline V gene data show CDR1 as GTSNPN and CDR2 as SVGIG (reference sequence). The V and J ends lost 2 bases and 4 bases, in that order; junction bases with no gene match: 4.

This sequence joins TRBV4-1 and TRBJ1-6, with 7 bases matching TRBD1. The CDR3 extends over 15 amino acids. The germline V gene encodes CDR1 MGHRA and CDR2 YSYEKL. Trimming took 4 bases from V and 5 from J; bases not matched to a gene: 5. CDR3 sequence: CASSLGTVNNSPLHF. CDR3 in DNA: TGCGCCAGCAGCCTCGGGACAGTCAATAATTCACCCCTCCACTTT.

This rearrangement joins TRBV10-3 to TRBJ1-6; possible D gene TRBD1, 6 bases. The CDR3 sequence is 14 residues long. Looked up from germline, CDR1 is ENHRY and CDR2 is SYGVKD. The germline V and J ends were trimmed by 5 bases and 5 bases, with 10 bases remaining between them. The chain's CDR3 is CAISRDKHNSPLHF. In DNA form, the CDR3 reads TGTGCCATCAGTAGGGACAAACATAATTCACCCCTCCACTTT.

In this sample, this clone turned up once. The chain uses TRBV11-3 and TRBJ2-3; a possible D gene is TRBD2 (6 bases). The CDR3 is 15 amino acids. Germline CDR1 and CDR2: SGHNT and YENEEA. The ends were cut back, 1 base at V and 3 bases at J, with 11 bases in the middle. CDR3 bases: TGTGCCAGCAGCTTAGGGGGGGTCGCTACAGATACGCAGTATTTT. This codes for CASSLGGVATDTQYF.

The chain links TRBV19 to TRBJ2-3; maybe TRBD2 (5 bases). V lost 9 bases and J 0 bases, leaving 16 bases between the germline ends. CDR1 LNHDA and CDR2 SQIVND come from the germline V gene (reference sequence). The CDR3 has 15 amino acids. The CDR3 sequence is CASKRTSTSTDTQYF. CDR3 nucleotides: TGTGCCAGCAAGCGGACCTCTACTAGCACAGATACGCAGTATTTT.

Note on this clone: Additional DNA sequences in this sample encode the identical CDR3. V usage is TRBV5-1 and J usage is TRBJ2-7; 10 bases are a match to TRBD2. V lost 0 bases, J lost 4 bases, and 7 bases stayed unmatched. Germline loops: CDR1 SGHRS, CDR2 YFSETQ. The CDR3 loop spans 16 amino acids. The CDR3 spells CASSLGASGSSYEQYF. CDR3 bases: TGCGCCAGCAGCTTGGGGGCTAGCGGGAGTTCTTACGAGCAGTACTTC.